A single sample gave rise to the 3 T cell receptor beta chains below, sequenced in a study of cytomegalovirus exposure and HLA in healthy donors. The PCR was carried out with 60 Vbeta primers and 13 Jbeta primers. TCRdb's table, derived via immunoSEQ multiplex PCR, lists solely in-frame clones and lacks some. The repertoire has some 140,000 clones, approximately 80% of them found once; the top ten carry 8.8%. The sequencing input was PBMCs. The receptor source for this set is a woman aged 50 to 65 in good health and CMV-seropositive.

The chain recombines TRBV7-6 with TRBJ2-2, with 7 positions matching TRBD1. In germline, CDR1 is SGHVS, CDR2 FNYEAQ. Trimming took 5 bases from V and 7 from J; bases not matched to a gene: 7. This CDR3 is 14 amino acids long. The CDR3 is CASSLGTDYGELFF. CDR3 DNA: TGTGCCAGCAGCCTCGGGACAGATTACGGGGAGCTGTTTTTT.

V and J are TRBV7-3 and TRBJ1-3; D is possibly TRBD1 (5 bases). CDR1 and CDR2 from the germline V gene are SGHTA and FQGTGA. Trimming took off 3 bases at V and 3 bases at J, with 12 bases between the two ends. This CDR3 region has 15 residues. DNA for the CDR3: TGTGCCAGCAGCTTGGGGCAGGGTGGTGGAAACACCATATATTTT. Translation: CASSLGQGGGNTIYF.

This rearrangement joins TRBV2 to TRBJ1-6, with D perhaps matching TRBD1 (6 bases). V was trimmed by 5 bases and J by 7 bases, leaving 12 bases between them. The CDR3 consists of 14 residues. Germline CDR1 SNHLY, CDR2 FYNNEI. CDR3 protein: CASSNRVENSPLHF. CDR3 DNA: TGTGCCAGCAGTAACAGGGTAGAAAATTCACCCCTCCACTTT.